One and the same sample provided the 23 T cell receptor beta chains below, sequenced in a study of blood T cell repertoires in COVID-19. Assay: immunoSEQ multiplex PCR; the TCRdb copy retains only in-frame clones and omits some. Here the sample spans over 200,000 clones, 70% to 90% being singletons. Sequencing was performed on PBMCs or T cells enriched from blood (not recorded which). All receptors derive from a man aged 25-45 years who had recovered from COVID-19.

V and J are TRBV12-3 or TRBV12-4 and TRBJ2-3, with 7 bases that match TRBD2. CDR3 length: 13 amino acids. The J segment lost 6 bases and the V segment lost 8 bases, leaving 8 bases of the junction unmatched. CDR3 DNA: TGTGCCAGCGGGCCGAGCGGGGCGGATACGCAGTATTTT. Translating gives CASGPSGADTQYF.

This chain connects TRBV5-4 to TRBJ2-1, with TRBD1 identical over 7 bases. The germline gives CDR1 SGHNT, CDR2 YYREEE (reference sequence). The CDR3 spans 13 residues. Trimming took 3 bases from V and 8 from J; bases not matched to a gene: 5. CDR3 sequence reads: CASSSYRGDEQFF. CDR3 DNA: TGTGCCAGCAGCTCTTACAGGGGCGATGAGCAGTTCTTC.

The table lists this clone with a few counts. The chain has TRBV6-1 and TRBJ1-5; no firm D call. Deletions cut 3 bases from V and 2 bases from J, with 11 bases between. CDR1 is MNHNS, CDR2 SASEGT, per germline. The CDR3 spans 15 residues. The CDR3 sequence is CASSDLQARNQPQHF. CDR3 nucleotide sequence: TGTGCCAGCAGTGATCTGCAGGCCCGCAATCAGCCCCAGCATTTT.

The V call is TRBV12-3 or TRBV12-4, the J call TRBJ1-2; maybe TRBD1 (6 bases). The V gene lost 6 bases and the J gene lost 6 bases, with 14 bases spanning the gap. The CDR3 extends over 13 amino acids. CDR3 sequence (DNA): TGTGCCAGCAGAAGGGGGTTTCCCCATGGCTACACCTTC. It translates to CASRRGFPHGYTF.

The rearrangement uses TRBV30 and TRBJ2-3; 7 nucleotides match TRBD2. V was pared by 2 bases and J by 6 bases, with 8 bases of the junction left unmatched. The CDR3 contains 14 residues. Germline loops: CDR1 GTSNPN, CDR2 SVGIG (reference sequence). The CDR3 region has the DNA TGTGCCTGGAGTCGGGGAGGGACCTGGGATACGCAGTATTTT. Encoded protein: CAWSRGGTWDTQYF.

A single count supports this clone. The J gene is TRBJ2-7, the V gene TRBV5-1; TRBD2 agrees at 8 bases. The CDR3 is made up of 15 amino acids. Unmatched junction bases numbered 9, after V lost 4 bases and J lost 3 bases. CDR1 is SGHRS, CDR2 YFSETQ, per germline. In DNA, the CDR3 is TGCGCCAGCAGCCCGGTGGGACTAGAGAACTACGAGCAGTACTTC. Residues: CASSPVGLENYEQYF.

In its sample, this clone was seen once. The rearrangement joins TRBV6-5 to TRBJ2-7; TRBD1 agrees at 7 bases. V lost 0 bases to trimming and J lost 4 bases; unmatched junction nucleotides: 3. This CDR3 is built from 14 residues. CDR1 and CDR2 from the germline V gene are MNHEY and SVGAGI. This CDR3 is CASSYSTGRYEQYF. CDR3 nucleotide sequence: TGTGCCAGCAGTTACTCGACAGGGAGATACGAGCAGTACTTC.

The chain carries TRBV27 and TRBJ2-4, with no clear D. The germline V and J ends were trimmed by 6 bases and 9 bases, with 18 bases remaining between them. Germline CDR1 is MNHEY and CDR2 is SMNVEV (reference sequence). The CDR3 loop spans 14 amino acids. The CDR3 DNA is TGTGCCAGCAGCCTCGGTCCCGTCCCTAGCATTCAGTACTTC. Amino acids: CASSLGPVPSIQYF.

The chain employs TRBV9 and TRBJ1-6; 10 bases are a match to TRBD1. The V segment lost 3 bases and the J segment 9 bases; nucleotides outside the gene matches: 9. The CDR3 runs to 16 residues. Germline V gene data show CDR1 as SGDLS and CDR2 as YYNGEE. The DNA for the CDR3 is TGTGCCAGCAGCGCTAGGGACAGGGGAAGAGGTTCACCCCTCCACTTT. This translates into CASSARDRGRGSPLHF.

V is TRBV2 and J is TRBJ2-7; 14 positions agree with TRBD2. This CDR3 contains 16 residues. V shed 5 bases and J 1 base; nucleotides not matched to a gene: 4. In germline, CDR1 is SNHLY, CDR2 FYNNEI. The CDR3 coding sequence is TGTGCCAGCAGTAAAGGACTAGCGGGAGGTTCCTACGAGCAGTACTTC. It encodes CASSKGLAGGSYEQYF.

The CDR3 protein is CASTISAPSNTGELFF. The DNA of the CDR3 is TGTGCCAGCACTATTAGCGCCCCTAGCAACACCGGGGAGCTGTTTTTT. J is TRBJ2-2 and V is TRBV2; D perhaps matches TRBD2 (5 bases). Trimming took off 7 bases at V and 2 bases at J, with 17 bases between the two ends. Per germline, CDR1 SNHLY and CDR2 FYNNEI. CDR3 length equals 16 residues.

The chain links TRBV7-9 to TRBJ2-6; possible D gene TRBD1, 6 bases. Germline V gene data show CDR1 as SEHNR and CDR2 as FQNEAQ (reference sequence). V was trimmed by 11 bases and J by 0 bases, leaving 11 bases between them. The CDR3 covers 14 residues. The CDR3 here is CAAGTPSGANVLTF. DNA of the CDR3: TGTGCCGCTGGGACACCCTCTGGGGCCAACGTCCTGACTTTC.

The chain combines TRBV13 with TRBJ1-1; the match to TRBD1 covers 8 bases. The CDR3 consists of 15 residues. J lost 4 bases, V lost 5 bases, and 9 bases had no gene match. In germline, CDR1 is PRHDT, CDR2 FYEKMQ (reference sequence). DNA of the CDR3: TGTGCCAGCAGCCACGCTACAGGGGGGGGCACTGAAGCTTTCTTT. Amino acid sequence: CASSHATGGGTEAFF.

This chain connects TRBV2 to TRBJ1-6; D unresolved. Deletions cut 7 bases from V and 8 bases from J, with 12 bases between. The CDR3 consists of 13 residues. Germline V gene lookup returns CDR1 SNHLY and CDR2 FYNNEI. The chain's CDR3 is CASIEDSDSPLHF. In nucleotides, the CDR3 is TGTGCCAGCATCGAAGACTCAGATTCACCCCTCCACTTT. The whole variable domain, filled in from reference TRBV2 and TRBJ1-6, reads EPEVTQTPSHQVTQMGQEVILRCVPISNHLYFYWYRQILGQKVEFLVSFYNNEISEKSEIFDDQFSVERPDGSNFTLKIRSTKLEDSAMYFCASIEDSDSPLHFGNGTRLTVT.

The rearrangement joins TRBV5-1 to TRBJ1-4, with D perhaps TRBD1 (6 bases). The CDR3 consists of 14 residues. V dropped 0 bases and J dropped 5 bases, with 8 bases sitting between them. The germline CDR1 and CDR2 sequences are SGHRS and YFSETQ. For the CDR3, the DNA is TGCGCCAGCAGCTTGGAGAGGGGGAATGAAAAACTGTTTTTT. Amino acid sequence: CASSLERGNEKLFF.

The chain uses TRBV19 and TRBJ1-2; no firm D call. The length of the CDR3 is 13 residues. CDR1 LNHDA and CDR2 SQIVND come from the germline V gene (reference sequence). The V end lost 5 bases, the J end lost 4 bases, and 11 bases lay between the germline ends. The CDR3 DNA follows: TGTGCCAGTAGTTCCCCGCAGGTCTATGGCTACACCTTC. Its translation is CASSSPQVYGYTF.

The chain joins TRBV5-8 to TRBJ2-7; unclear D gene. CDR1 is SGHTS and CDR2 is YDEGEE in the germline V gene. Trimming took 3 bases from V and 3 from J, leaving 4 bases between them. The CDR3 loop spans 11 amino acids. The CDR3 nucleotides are TGTGCCAGCAGCTATTACTACGAGCAGTACTTC. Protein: CASSYYYEQYF.

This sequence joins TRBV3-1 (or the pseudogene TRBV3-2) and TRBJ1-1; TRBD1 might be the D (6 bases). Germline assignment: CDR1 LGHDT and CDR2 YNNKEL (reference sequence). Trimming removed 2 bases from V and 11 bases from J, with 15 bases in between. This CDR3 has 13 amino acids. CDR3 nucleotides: TGTGCCAGCAGCCAACTTGATGCAGGGGAGGCTTTCTTT. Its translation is CASSQLDAGEAFF.

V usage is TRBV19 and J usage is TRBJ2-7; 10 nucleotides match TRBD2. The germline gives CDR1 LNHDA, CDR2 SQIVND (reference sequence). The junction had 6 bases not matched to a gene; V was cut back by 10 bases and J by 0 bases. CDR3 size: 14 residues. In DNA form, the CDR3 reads TGTGCCACAGTAGCGGGGGGTTCCTCCTACGAGCAGTACTTC. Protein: CATVAGGSSYEQYF.

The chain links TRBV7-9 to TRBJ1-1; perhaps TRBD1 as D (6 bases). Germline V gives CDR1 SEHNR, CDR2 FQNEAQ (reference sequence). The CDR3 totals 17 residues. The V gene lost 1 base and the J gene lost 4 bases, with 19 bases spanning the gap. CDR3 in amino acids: CASSLDVVGARGTEAFF. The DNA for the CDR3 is TGTGCCAGCAGCTTAGACGTCGTGGGGGCGAGGGGCACTGAAGCTTTCTTT.

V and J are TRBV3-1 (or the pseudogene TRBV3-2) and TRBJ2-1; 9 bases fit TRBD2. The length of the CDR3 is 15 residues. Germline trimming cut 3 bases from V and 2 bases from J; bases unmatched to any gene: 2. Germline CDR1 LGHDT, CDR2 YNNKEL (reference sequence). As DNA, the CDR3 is TGTGCCAGCAGCCAGGCGGGGGGGCCCTACAATGAGCAGTTCTTC. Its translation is CASSQAGGPYNEQFF.

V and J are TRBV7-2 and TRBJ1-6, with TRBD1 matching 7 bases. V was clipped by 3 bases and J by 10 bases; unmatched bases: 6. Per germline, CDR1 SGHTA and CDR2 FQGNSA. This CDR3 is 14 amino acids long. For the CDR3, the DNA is TGTGCCAGCAGCTTGTCCAGGGGGAGCTCACCCCTCCACTTT. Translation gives CASSLSRGSSPLHF.

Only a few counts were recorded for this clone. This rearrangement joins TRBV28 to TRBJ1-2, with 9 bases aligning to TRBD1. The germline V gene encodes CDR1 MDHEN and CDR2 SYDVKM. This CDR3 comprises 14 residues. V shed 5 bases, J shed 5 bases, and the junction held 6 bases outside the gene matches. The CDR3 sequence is CASSPGQGWYGYTF. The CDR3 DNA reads TGTGCCAGCAGTCCGGGACAGGGTTGGTATGGCTACACCTTC.